This T cell receptor (beta chain) was obtained from a study of T cells of healthy individuals. One entry per CDR3 protein results from TCRdb running MiXCR on the 5' RACE reads. The table has around 90,000 distinct CDR3 sequences, about 5% seen once. CDR1 MDHEN and CDR2 SYDVKM come from the germline V gene. The CDR3 spans 15 residues. Trimming took off 1 base at V and 5 bases at J, with 15 bases between the two ends. This clonotype was detected many times. The chain is built from TRBV28 and TRBJ2-7; D is possibly TRBD1 or TRBD2 (5 bases each). This sequence was found in a female donor in good health. CDR3 amino acids: CASSLLWGAGDEQYF. CDR3 coding DNA: TGTGCCAGCAGTTTATTGTGGGGCGCGGGTGACGAGCAGTACTTC.